A single sample gave rise to the 15 T cell receptor beta chains below, sequenced in a study of blood T cell repertoires in COVID-19. This table comes from immunoSEQ multiplex PCR, and its TCRdb copy is limited to in-frame clones, with some not included. Of about 220,000 clones in the sample, around four fifths were seen once. The material sequenced was peripheral blood. These receptor sequences come from a woman in her 40s with active or convalescent COVID-19.

This clone was seen once. The V and J genes are TRBV27 and TRBJ1-5, with TRBD1 identical over 7 bases. Trimming took 5 bases from V and 5 from J; bases not matched to a gene: 3. This CDR3 region has 13 residues. CDR1 and CDR2 from the germline V gene are MNHEY and SMNVEV (reference sequence). The CDR3 is CASSTGTDQPQHF. CDR3 DNA sequence: TGTGCCAGCAGTACCGGGACAGATCAGCCCCAGCATTTT.

This clone was seen more than once but under ten times. The V call is TRBV5-4, the J call TRBJ1-5; 8 positions agree with TRBD1. This CDR3 has 14 residues. Per the germline V gene, CDR1 is SGHNT and CDR2 is YYREEE (reference sequence). The J segment lost 7 bases and the V segment lost 5 bases, leaving 8 bases of the junction unmatched. The CDR3 DNA reads TGTGCCAGCAGTCAGGACAGGGAAGGACAGCCCCAGCATTTT. Translating it yields CASSQDREGQPQHF.

This sequence joins TRBV19 and TRBJ2-4, with D perhaps matching TRBD2 (6 bases). V lost 7 bases, J lost 1 base, and 8 bases lay in between. The CDR3 is 13 amino acids. CDR1 is LNHDA, CDR2 SQIVND, per germline (reference sequence). Here the CDR3 DNA reads TGTGCCAGTAATGGGAGGGCCAAAAACATTCAGTACTTC. It translates to CASNGRAKNIQYF.

The chain links TRBV5-1 to TRBJ2-5, with unresolved D. Germline-derived CDR1 and CDR2 are SGHRS and YFSETQ. The CDR3 has 13 residues. Deletions cut 4 bases from V and 5 bases from J, with 12 bases between. The CDR3 reads CASSPRNAETQYF. Written as DNA, the CDR3 is TGCGCCAGCAGCCCGAGAAATGCGGAGACCCAGTACTTC.

The chain couples TRBV6-5 to TRBJ2-7, with TRBD2 matching 12 bases. This CDR3 is 15 amino acids long. The V gene's germline CDR1 is MNHEY and CDR2 SVGAGI. The V and J ends lost 7 bases and 2 bases, in that order; junction bases with no gene match: 6. The CDR3 coding sequence is TGTGCCAGCATTGTGCTAGCGGGAGGGGCCTACGAGCAGTACTTC. Encoded protein: CASIVLAGGAYEQYF.

The CDR3 region is CASSLGGLVTGELFF. Here the CDR3 DNA reads TGTGCCAGCAGCTTAGGGGGACTAGTAACCGGGGAGCTGTTTTTT. The genes are TRBV11-3 and TRBJ2-2, with 8 bases identical to TRBD2. The length of the CDR3 is 15 residues. Germline V gene data show CDR1 as SGHNT and CDR2 as YENEEA. V was clipped by 1 base and J by 5 bases; unmatched bases: 3.

This chain joins TRBV4-1 and TRBJ2-7, with 8 bases aligning to TRBD1. This CDR3 contains 15 residues. V lost 0 bases, J lost 2 bases, and 3 bases stayed unmatched. Germline-derived CDR1 and CDR2 are MGHRA and YSYEKL. The CDR3 DNA sequence: TGCGCCAGCAGCCAAGAAGACAGGGGAACCTACGAGCAGTACTTC. Translated, it gives CASSQEDRGTYEQYF.

This chain links TRBV18 with TRBJ2-3; possible D gene TRBD2, 5 bases. CDR3 length: 15 residues. Trimming stripped 3 bases from V and 6 bases from J, with 16 bases between. CDR1 KGHSH and CDR2 LQKENI come from the germline V gene. The CDR3 DNA follows: TGTGCCAGCTCACCTGGGAGCCCGGGCATGGATACGCAGTATTTT. Protein product: CASSPGSPGMDTQYF.

The chain has TRBV9 and TRBJ2-5; weak D call: TRBD2 (7 bases). Germline lookup yields CDR1 SGDLS and CDR2 YYNGEE. CDR3 size: 15 residues. Deletions cut 4 bases from V and 2 bases from J, with 15 bases between. CDR3: CASSPRGGGQETQYF. In DNA, the CDR3 is TGTGCCAGCAGCCCTAGGGGGGGCGGGCAAGAGACCCAGTACTTC. Based on the CDR3 plus reference TRBV9 and TRBJ2-5, the full variable domain is DSGVTQTPKHLITATGQRVTLRCSPRSGDLSVYWYQQSLDQGLQFLIQYYNGEERAKGNILERFSAQQFPDLHSELNLSSLELGDSALYFCASSPRGGGQETQYFGPGTRLLVL.

This clone was recorded once. CDR3 protein: CASSYERESYNEQFF. As DNA, the CDR3 is TGTGCCAGCAGTTACGAGCGGGAGTCCTACAATGAGCAGTTCTTC. The chain has TRBV6-5 and TRBJ2-1, with TRBD2 identical over 8 bases. The CDR3 is 15 residues long. The V and J ends lost 2 bases and 1 base, in that order; junction bases with no gene match: 1. CDR1 and CDR2 from the germline V gene are MNHEY and SVGAGI.

This clone showed up just a few times. The chain couples TRBV27 to TRBJ2-7; D might be TRBD2 (6 bases). The V gene lost 3 bases and the J gene lost 2 bases, with 8 bases spanning the gap. The CDR3 has 13 amino acids. CDR1 and CDR2 (germline): MNHEY, SMNVEV (reference sequence). Here the CDR3 DNA reads TGTGCCAGCAGTTTTTCGGGGGCCTACGAGCAGTACTTC. Translation gives CASSFSGAYEQYF.

CDR3 residues: CATHTDLDRFDNEQFF. The DNA of the CDR3 is TGTGCCACTCATACCGATCTGGACAGGTTCGACAATGAGCAGTTCTTC. V and J are TRBV10-3 and TRBJ2-1; 7 nucleotides line up with TRBD1. J gave up 5 bases and V 10 bases, and 17 bases lay outside the gene matches. Germline CDR1 is ENHRY and CDR2 is SYGVKD. The CDR3 spans 16 residues.

The chain joins TRBV5-1 to TRBJ1-1, with TRBD1 matching over 7 bases. J gave up 0 bases and V 4 bases, and 9 bases lay outside the gene matches. This CDR3 has 16 amino acids. Germline CDR1 is SGHRS and CDR2 is YFSETQ. The DNA of the CDR3 is TGCGCCAGCAGCCCCAGTGGGACAGCAATGAACACTGAAGCTTTCTTT. Translated: CASSPSGTAMNTEAFF.

The chain has TRBV5-6 and TRBJ1-1; 7 bases map to TRBD1. Germline assignment: CDR1 SGHDT and CDR2 YYEEEE. After removal of 0 bases from V and 5 bases from J, the junction contained 4 bases not matched to a gene. The length of the CDR3 is 14 residues. The CDR3 sequence: CASSLGQGGTEAFF. In DNA form, the CDR3 reads TGTGCCAGCAGCTTGGGGCAGGGGGGTACTGAAGCTTTCTTT.

The chain recombines TRBV24-1 with TRBJ1-4; weak D call: TRBD1 (6 bases). CDR3 length equals 15 residues. Germline V gene data show CDR1 as KGHDR and CDR2 as SFDVKD. V gave up 4 bases and J gave up 5 bases, with 13 bases separating them. The CDR3 DNA is TGTGCCACCAGTGACCCTCGGGACATCAATGAAAAACTGTTTTTT. This encodes CATSDPRDINEKLFF.